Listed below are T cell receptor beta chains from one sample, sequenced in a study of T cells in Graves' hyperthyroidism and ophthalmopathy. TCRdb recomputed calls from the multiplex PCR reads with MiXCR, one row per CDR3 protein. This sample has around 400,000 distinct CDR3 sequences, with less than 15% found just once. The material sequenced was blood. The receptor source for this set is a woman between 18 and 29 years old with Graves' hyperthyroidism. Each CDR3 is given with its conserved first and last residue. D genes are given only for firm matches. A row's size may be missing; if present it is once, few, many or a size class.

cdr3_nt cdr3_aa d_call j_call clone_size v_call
TGCGCCAGCAGCTTCGGACAGACGCCTGAAGCTTTCTTT CASSFGQTPEAFF NA TRBJ1-1 many TRBV5-1
TGTGCCAGCAGTCTTAGCCACAATGAGCAGTTCTTC CASSLSHNEQFF NA TRBJ2-1 few TRBV6-2/TRBV6-3
TGTGCCAGCAGTTTAGTAACCGGGTTTAACACCGGGGAGCTGTTTTTT CASSLVTGFNTGELFF NA TRBJ2-2 many TRBV28
TGTGCCAGCTCACCACCCCGGGGGTCTGGGACAGATACGCAGTATTTT CASSPPRGSGTDTQYF NA TRBJ2-3 NA TRBV18
TGTGCCAGCAGTTTAGTGGCCACTGAAGCTTTCTTT CASSLVATEAFF NA TRBJ1-1 many TRBV12-3/TRBV12-4
TGTGCCAGCAGGGGGGACGGGGAGGCGCAGTACTTC CASRGDGEAQYF NA TRBJ2-7 NA TRBV2
TGTGCCAGCAGCGCTCTTAGTACCCCGGGACAGGGGTTCTACAATGAGCAGTTCTTC CASSALSTPGQGFYNEQFF TRBD1 TRBJ2-1 many TRBV2
TGTGCCAGCAGTCTAACTTTCGTAAGGACTAGCGCCCACAGTAATGAGCAGTTCTTC CASSLTFVRTSAHSNEQFF TRBD2 TRBJ2-1 few TRBV28
TGTGCCACCCGGACAGCCGGTACCTACGAGCAGTACTTC CATRTAGTYEQYF NA TRBJ2-7 few TRBV6-1
TGTGCCTGGAGTCGGGTTTTCTACGAGCAGTACTTC CAWSRVFYEQYF NA TRBJ2-7 many TRBV30
TGTGCCAGCAGCCCCGGGGGCGTAGGAGCAGATACGCAGTATTTT CASSPGGVGADTQYF NA TRBJ2-3 many TRBV7-9
TGTGCCAGCAGCCGCGGACAGGGAGTGGCTTTCTTT CASSRGQGVAFF TRBD1 TRBJ1-1 NA TRBV3-1
TGTGCCACCGCCGAGGGGACGTCTCGGGAGACCCAGTACTTC CATAEGTSRETQYF NA TRBJ2-5 NA TRBV24-1
TGTGCCAGCAGCCCCGGAGCGGGGGCAAGCACAGATACGCAGTATTTT CASSPGAGASTDTQYF TRBD2 TRBJ2-3 few TRBV5-4
TGTGCCAGCAGCCGGGACAGGGGTTACAGCTACACCTTC CASSRDRGYSYTF TRBD1 TRBJ1-2 NA TRBV28
TGTGCCAGCAGCCAGGTCCCGACAGGGGGCGAAACTGAAGCTTTCTTT CASSQVPTGGETEAFF TRBD1 TRBJ1-1 many TRBV4-2
TGTGCCAGCTCACCCAGACTAGCGGCTACTACAGATACGCAGTATTTT CASSPRLAATTDTQYF TRBD2 TRBJ2-3 NA TRBV18
TGTGCCAGCAGCCCCGGGGGAACGAACACTGAAGCTTTCTTT CASSPGGTNTEAFF NA TRBJ1-1 many TRBV7-2